This T cell receptor beta chain derives from a study of early T cells in non-severe SARS-CoV-2 infection. One entry per CDR3 protein, called by TCRdb with MiXCR from the 5' RACE reads. The sample contains around 67,000 distinct CDR3 sequences, roughly 10% of which appear only once. V was clipped by 7 bases and J by 5 bases, with 20 bases between them. The CDR3 totals 16 residues. The sequencing used whole blood, collected at baseline. This chain uses TRBV12-3 or TRBV12-4 with TRBJ2-2; D ambiguous. The TCR was taken from an adult who was a healthcare worker with PCR-confirmed SARS-CoV-2 infection or an uninfected control (not recorded which). The CDR3, as DNA: TGTGCCAGCACCCCCGACTGGGCAAAGGTGACCGGGGAGCTGTTTTTT. This encodes CASTPDWAKVTGELFF.